The 32 T cell receptor beta chains reported below all come from one sample, sequenced in a study of blood T cell repertoires in COVID-19. Clones were read by immunoSEQ multiplex PCR, and TCRdb kept only the in-frame ones, dropping some. The repertoire holds under 250,000 clones, with around 90% as singletons. Material for sequencing was peripheral blood. The receptors here all came from a man aged 25-45 years with COVID-19, enrolled during active disease.

The chain is built from TRBV27 and TRBJ1-1; D may be TRBD1 (6 bases). Between the trimmed V and J ends, which lost 9 bases and 6 bases, there was a span of 26 bases. The CDR3 is 16 amino acids. Germline V gene sequence: CDR1 MNHEY, CDR2 SMNVEV (reference sequence). As DNA, the CDR3 is TGTGCCAGTAGGCCCGTGGCAGGGGTATTGAGCGCTGAAGCTTTCTTT. It codes for CASRPVAGVLSAEAFF.

The V and J genes are TRBV19 and TRBJ1-1, with 7 bases identical to TRBD1. Germline V gene data show CDR1 as LNHDA and CDR2 as SQIVND (reference sequence). Trimming removed 3 bases from V and 5 bases from J; junction bases left unmatched: 3. This CDR3 has 13 amino acids. The CDR3 spells CASSMTGRTEAFF. The CDR3 nucleotides read TGTGCCAGTAGTATGACAGGGCGGACTGAAGCTTTCTTT.

This clone was counted a few times. The chain uses TRBV24-1 and TRBJ1-5; no clear D. CDR1 is KGHDR, CDR2 SFDVKD, per germline. V was cut by 3 bases and J by 5 bases, with 7 bases left in between. The CDR3 runs to 13 residues. CDR3 bases: TGTGCCACCAGTGATACAGAAGATCAGCCCCAGCATTTT. Protein sequence: CATSDTEDQPQHF.

The chain carries TRBV5-1 and TRBJ1-3; no reliable D call. V dropped 3 bases and J dropped 0 bases, with 13 bases sitting between them. The germline CDR1 and CDR2 sequences are SGHRS and YFSETQ. There are 16 residues in the CDR3. The CDR3 sequence: CASSSGSAASGNTIYF. For the CDR3, the DNA is TGCGCCAGCAGCTCTGGTAGCGCCGCCTCTGGAAACACCATATATTTT.

About this clone: This is likely a read error, given that the CDR3 carries no conserved phenylalanine or tryptophan at its end. The DNA is left out, because the CDR3 cannot be placed on it with certainty; the CDR3 is given as TCRdb lists it. CDR3 sequence reads: CASSQDEEL. The chain couples TRBV3-1 (or the pseudogene TRBV3-2) to TRBJ2-7; the DNA was not compared with TRBD2, the D call given in the table. Germline V gene data show CDR1 as LGHDT and CDR2 as YNNKEL (reference sequence). The CDR3 adds up to 9 amino acids, both ends counted.

Here the CDR3 reads CASSLEKYTEAFF. As DNA, the CDR3 is TGTGCCAGTAGTTTGGAGAAGTACACTGAAGCTTTCTTT. This chain links TRBV19 with TRBJ1-1; D gene uncertain. Between the trimmed V and J ends, which lost 5 bases and 3 bases, there was a span of 10 bases. This CDR3 is built from 13 residues. The germline gives CDR1 LNHDA, CDR2 SQIVND (reference sequence).

CDR3: CASSRASGGRHSYNEQFF. For the CDR3, the DNA is TGTGCCAGCAGTAGGGCTAGCGGGGGGCGGCACTCCTACAATGAGCAGTTCTTC. This chain connects TRBV2 to TRBJ2-1; 11 bases map to TRBD2. J gave up 0 bases and V 5 bases, and 9 bases lay outside the gene matches. The CDR3 has 18 residues. Per the germline V gene, CDR1 is SNHLY and CDR2 is FYNNEI.

J is TRBJ2-1 and V is TRBV30; D is possibly TRBD2 (6 bases). The length of the CDR3 is 12 residues. Germline-derived CDR1 and CDR2 are GTSNPN and SVGIG (reference sequence). The chain's CDR3 is CGGKGSYNEQFF. DNA for the CDR3: TGTGGCGGGAAAGGCTCCTACAATGAGCAGTTCTTC.

The chain links TRBV30 to TRBJ1-4, with TRBD1 identical over 10 bases. Germline V gives CDR1 GTSNPN, CDR2 SVGIG (reference sequence). Germline trimming cut 7 bases from V and 7 bases from J; bases unmatched to any gene: 9. The CDR3 contains 14 residues. CDR3 nucleotides: TGTGCCTACGCTCGACAGGGGGCAGGTGAAAAACTGTTTTTT. It encodes CAYARQGAGEKLFF.

The rearrangement uses TRBV7-2 and TRBJ1-2; 7 bases align to TRBD1. Trimming cost V 4 bases and J 4 bases; bases outside gene matches: 12. The CDR3 is made up of 16 amino acids. CDR1 SGHTA and CDR2 FQGNSA come from the germline V gene. The chain's CDR3 is CASSYTRTGTLYGYTF. For the CDR3, the DNA is TGTGCCAGCAGCTACACAAGGACAGGAACCCTCTATGGCTACACCTTC.

The chain carries TRBV24-1 and TRBJ2-2; 9 bases fit TRBD1. This CDR3 contains 14 residues. Germline V gene sequence: CDR1 KGHDR, CDR2 SFDVKD. After removal of 9 bases from V and 6 bases from J, the junction contained 7 bases not matched to a gene. CDR3 DNA: TGTGCCACCCGAGGACAGGGGTGGGCCGGGGAGCTGTTTTTT. Protein: CATRGQGWAGELFF.

This clone was seen once. The chain uses TRBV7-2 and TRBJ2-1; 8 bases match TRBD2. The trim removed 5 bases at V and 5 bases at J, leaving 8 bases unmatched. The CDR3 extends over 15 amino acids. Germline CDR1 SGHTA, CDR2 FQGNSA. The CDR3 sequence: CASSLGGGGNNEQFF. CDR3 DNA: TGTGCCAGCAGCCTCGGAGGCGGGGGGAACAATGAGCAGTTCTTC.

This rearrangement joins TRBV10-2 to TRBJ1-4; D is uncertain. The CDR3 runs to 13 residues. V lost 3 bases and J lost 7, with 9 bases in between. Germline V lookup: CDR1 WSHSY, CDR2 SAAADI. The CDR3 here is CASSDSHIEKLFF. CDR3 bases: TGCGCCAGCAGTGATTCACATATTGAAAAACTGTTTTTT.

This clone was seen a handful of times. The V and J genes are TRBV10-1 and TRBJ1-6; TRBD1 aligns across 11 bases. This CDR3 is 16 amino acids long. V lost 6 bases and J lost 5; bases outside the gene matches: 6. Germline-derived CDR1 and CDR2 are WNHNN and SYGVQD (reference sequence). The CDR3 nucleotides are TGCGCCAGCAGCTCCGGGACAGGGGGAAATAATTCACCCCTCCACTTT. Protein product: CASSSGTGGNNSPLHF.

The V gene is TRBV6-5, the J gene TRBJ1-2; a weak D match, TRBD1 (6 bases). This CDR3 is built from 13 residues. Germline loops: CDR1 MNHEY, CDR2 SVGAGI. The V gene lost 2 bases and the J gene lost 5 bases, with 9 bases spanning the gap. The CDR3 here is CASSYDRLYGYTF. In DNA, the CDR3 is TGTGCCAGCAGTTACGACAGGTTATATGGCTACACCTTC.

The chain combines TRBV12-3 or TRBV12-4 with TRBJ2-7; possible D gene TRBD2, 5 bases. V dropped 4 bases and J dropped 6 bases, with 10 bases sitting between them. CDR3 size: 12 residues. CDR3 protein: CASSSLVLEQYF. As DNA, the CDR3 is TGTGCCAGCAGTTCACTAGTTCTCGAGCAGTACTTC.

The chain has TRBV7-9 and TRBJ1-5; 7 nucleotides agree with TRBD1. The germline gives CDR1 SEHNR, CDR2 FQNEAQ (reference sequence). This CDR3 contains 18 residues. J lost 0 bases, V lost 5 bases, and 13 bases had no gene match. The CDR3 is CASSVLRDSYFSNQPQHF. CDR3 nucleotides: TGTGCCAGCAGCGTACTCCGGGACAGCTACTTTAGCAATCAGCCCCAGCATTTT.

The CDR3 protein is CASSFSGGLNEQFF. DNA of the CDR3: TGTGCCAGCAGCTTTAGCGGGGGGCTCAATGAGCAGTTCTTC. The rearrangement links TRBV7-6 to TRBJ2-1; 10 nucleotides line up with TRBD2. The CDR3 loop spans 14 amino acids. J was trimmed by 6 bases and V by 3 bases; bases with no gene match: 2. Germline assignment: CDR1 SGHVS and CDR2 FNYEAQ.

J is TRBJ2-7 and V is TRBV6-6; 7 positions agree with TRBD1. CDR3 length: 13 amino acids. V lost 5 bases, J lost 3 bases, and 4 bases stayed unmatched. Germline V gene sequence: CDR1 MNHNY, CDR2 SVGAGI (reference sequence). The DNA for the CDR3 is TGTGCCAGCAGTCACCGGGACAGCTACGAGCAGTACTTC. It translates to CASSHRDSYEQYF.

The chain uses TRBV2 and TRBJ1-4; 8 nucleotides align to TRBD1. Germline values: CDR1 SNHLY, CDR2 FYNNEI. The CDR3 contains 14 residues. V shed 6 bases, J shed 13 bases, and the junction held 13 bases outside the gene matches. CDR3 region: CASSLQGQGLRLFF. DNA of the CDR3: TGTGCCAGCAGCCTACAAGGACAGGGCCTAAGACTGTTTTTT.

This clone was observed once. This chain uses TRBV13 with TRBJ1-2, with TRBD1 matching over 7 bases. This CDR3 has 14 amino acids. V dropped 5 bases and J dropped 5; count of bases not matched to a gene: 8. Germline CDR1 reads PRHDT; CDR2 reads FYEKMQ (reference sequence). In DNA, the CDR3 is TGTGCCAGCAGCATAGCGGACAGGTTTTATGGCTACACCTTC. This gives the protein CASSIADRFYGYTF. Complete variable domain (other parts from reference TRBV13 and TRBJ1-2): AAGVIQSPRHLIKEKRETATLKCYPIPRHDTVYWYQQGPGQDPQFLISFYEKMQSDKGSIPDRFSAQQFSDYHSELNMSSLELGDSALYFCASSIADRFYGYTFGSGTRLTVV.

The genes are TRBV5-5 and TRBJ1-5, with D tentatively TRBD1 (5 bases). V was clipped by 4 bases and J by 3 bases, with 11 bases between them. The CDR3 loop spans 14 amino acids. Germline V gene data show CDR1 as SGHKS and CDR2 as YYEKEE (reference sequence). Here the CDR3 reads CASSDQGFNQPQHF. In nucleotides, the CDR3 is TGTGCCAGCAGCGACCAGGGATTCAATCAGCCCCAGCATTTT.

V usage is TRBV2 and J usage is TRBJ1-4; TRBD1 might be the D (5 bases). CDR3 length: 13 amino acids. From germline, CDR1 is SNHLY and CDR2 FYNNEI. Trimming left V 7 bases short and J 4 bases short, with 10 bases between. The CDR3 coding sequence is TGTGCCAGCACGGGACTCCTTAATGAAAAACTGTTTTTT. As protein: CASTGLLNEKLFF.

This chain links TRBV3-1 (or the pseudogene TRBV3-2) with TRBJ1-5; D is uncertain. This CDR3 spans 15 amino acids. Germline V lookup: CDR1 LGHDT, CDR2 YNNKEL (reference sequence). V shed 1 base and J shed 4 bases, with 11 bases lying between them. CDR3 in amino acids: CASSQGTVPNQPQHF. The DNA of the CDR3 is TGTGCCAGCAGCCAAGGAACAGTCCCAAATCAGCCCCAGCATTTT.

The V gene is TRBV12-3 or TRBV12-4, the J gene TRBJ1-1; D possibly corresponds to TRBD1 (5 bases). The CDR3 length is 13 residues. The V end was cut by 6 bases, the J end by 5 bases, with 13 bases between. CDR3 coding DNA: TGTGCCAGCAGCAGGACACCCCCTACTGAAGCTTTCTTT. This codes for CASSRTPPTEAFF.

This chain joins TRBV9 and TRBJ2-3; 8 bases are a match to TRBD1. The CDR3 loop spans 13 amino acids. V was pared by 5 bases and J by 4 bases, with 3 bases of the junction left unmatched. Germline CDR1 and CDR2: SGDLS and YYNGEE. CDR3 nucleotide sequence: TGTGCCAGCAGGACAGGGGCTTCAGATACGCAGTATTTT. Translation: CASRTGASDTQYF.

The rearrangement links TRBV24-1 to TRBJ1-2; weak D call: TRBD1 (5 bases). Trimming took off 3 bases at V and 2 bases at J, with 9 bases between the two ends. CDR1 is KGHDR, CDR2 SFDVKD, per germline. The length of the CDR3 is 14 residues. CDR3 sequence (DNA): TGTGCCACCAGTGATCTGACAGTAAACTATGGCTACACCTTC. It specifies CATSDLTVNYGYTF.

The chain employs TRBV4-1 and TRBJ1-4; 9 positions match TRBD1. The V gene end was trimmed by 2 bases and the J gene end by 6 bases; junction bases not matched to a gene: 13. The CDR3 has 18 amino acids. The V gene's germline CDR1 is MGHRA and CDR2 YSYEKL. The CDR3 protein is CASSQSINRGLVDEKLFF. The DNA of the CDR3 is TGCGCCAGCAGCCAATCCATAAACAGGGGGCTGGTGGATGAAAAACTGTTTTTT.

This sequence joins TRBV6-2 or TRBV6-3 and TRBJ2-1; 7 nucleotides match TRBD1. J lost 15 bases, V lost 0 bases, and 5 bases had no gene match. In germline, CDR1 is MNHEY, CDR2 SVGEGT. This CDR3 spans 12 amino acids. The CDR3 DNA sequence: TGTGCCAGCAGTTACTCGACAGGGATTCCGTTCTTC. It specifies CASSYSTGIPFF.

V and J are TRBV30 and TRBJ2-1; 8 bases agree with TRBD2. CDR3 length: 13 amino acids. CDR1 GTSNPN and CDR2 SVGIG come from the germline V gene (reference sequence). J lost 10 bases, V lost 3 bases, and 8 bases had no gene match. Here the CDR3 DNA reads TGTGCCTGGAGCAACGGGGGGGCGGCCGAGCAGTTCTTC. Its protein product is CAWSNGGAAEQFF.

The chain links TRBV5-6 to TRBJ2-1, with D tentatively TRBD2 (6 bases). Germline CDR1 reads SGHDT; CDR2 reads YYEEEE. The ends were cut back, 7 bases at V and 8 bases at J, with 22 bases in the middle. The CDR3 runs 15 residues. This CDR3 reads CASRPGGSGAYEQFF. The CDR3 nucleotides read TGTGCCAGCCGCCCTGGGGGGTCAGGAGCTTATGAGCAGTTCTTC. Filled out from reference TRBV5-6 and TRBJ2-1, the complete variable domain reads DAGVTQSPTHLIKTRGQQVTLRCSPKSGHDTVSWYQQALGQGPQFIFQYYEEEERQRGNFPDRFSGHQFPNYSSELNVNALLLGDSALYLCASRPGGSGAYEQFFGPGTRLTVL.

The chain joins TRBV13 to TRBJ2-1; possible D gene TRBD2, 6 bases. The germline V gene has CDR1 PRHDT and CDR2 FYEKMQ (reference sequence). The CDR3 runs 14 residues. V was clipped by 9 bases and J by 4 bases, with 16 bases between them. This chain's CDR3 is CASSPNRGYNEQFF. The CDR3 bases are TGTGCCAGTTCCCCTAACCGGGGGTACAATGAGCAGTTCTTC.